These T cell receptor beta chains were read from a single sample in a study of CD8+CD57+ T cells in acquired aplastic anemia. Via MiXCR, TCRdb re-called the reads, giving one row per CDR3 protein. Seen here are around 400,000 distinct CDR3 sequences, about two thirds observed once, and the top ten hold 3.5% to 4.5%. The sequenced sample consisted of sorted CD4+, CD8+, or CD8+CD57+ T cells (not recorded which) from PBMCs. The receptors derive from a human donor in good health, serving as a control. CDR3s include the opening cysteine and the closing phenylalanine or tryptophan. Each record gives: V gene, CDR3 length, J gene, CDR3 protein.

TRBV5-1	15	TRBJ2-3	CASSIAGGLLDTQYF
TRBV6-5	13	TRBJ1-2	CASSSTGTFGYTF
TRBV5-1	17	TRBJ2-3	CASSPWAGRGNTDTQYF
TRBV2	12	TRBJ1-2	CASGDGTYGYTF
TRBV10-3	14	TRBJ1-6	CAISLGADNSPLHF
TRBV7-2	15	TRBJ1-1	CASIASPGGSTEAFF
TRBV9	13	TRBJ1-6	CASSVDSTSPLHF
TRBV9	15	TRBJ2-1	CASSARDTYSNEQFF
TRBV6-6	18	TRBJ2-2	CASSYRGTGRTNTGELFF
TRBV5-1	13	TRBJ1-1	CASRWGAGTEAFF
TRBV24-1	11	TRBJ2-7	CATSDLNEQYF
TRBV6-2/TRBV6-3	19	TRBJ2-2	CASSYPPLAGGWYTGELFF
TRBV7-2	16	TRBJ2-2	CASSLGTGGAVGNLFF
TRBV5-8	15	TRBJ2-7	CASTGTGAGVGEQYF
TRBV5-1	15	TRBJ2-7	CASRKGQPQNYGQYF
TRBV7-9	15	TRBJ1-5	CASSLALRGNHEQHF
TRBV2	14	TRBJ1-1	CASRLGGKNTEAFF
TRBV6-2/TRBV6-3	14	TRBJ1-2	CASRTPSGNYGYTF
TRBV4-3	13	TRBJ1-2	CASSQVKGYGYTF